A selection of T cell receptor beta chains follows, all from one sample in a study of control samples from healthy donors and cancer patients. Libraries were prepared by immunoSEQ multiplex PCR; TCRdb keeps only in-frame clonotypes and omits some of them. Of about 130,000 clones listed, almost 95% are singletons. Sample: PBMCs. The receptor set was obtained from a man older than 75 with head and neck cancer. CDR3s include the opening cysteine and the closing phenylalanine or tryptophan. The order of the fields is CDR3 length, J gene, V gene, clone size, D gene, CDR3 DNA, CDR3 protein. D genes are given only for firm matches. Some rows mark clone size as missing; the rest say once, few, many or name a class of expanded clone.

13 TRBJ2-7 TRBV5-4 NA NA TGTGCCAGCAGCTTCGAACGAAACTACGAGCAGTACTTC CASSFERNYEQYF
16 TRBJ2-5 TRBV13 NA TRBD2 TGTGCCAGCAGCTTGAAAAGCGGGGGGGCCGGAGAGACCCAGTACTTC CASSLKSGGAGETQYF
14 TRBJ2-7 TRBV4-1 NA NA TGCGCCAGCAGCCAAGAAGGGGTCTCCTACGAGCAGTACTTC CASSQEGVSYEQYF
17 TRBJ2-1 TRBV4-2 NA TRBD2 TGTGCCAGCACCGGTAGACTTCTAGCGGGGGCCTACAATGAGCAGTTCTTC CASTGRLLAGAYNEQFF
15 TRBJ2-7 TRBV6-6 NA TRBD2 TGTGCCAGCAGCCCGACGGGGACTAGCGGCGGCGAGCAGTACTTC CASSPTGTSGGEQYF
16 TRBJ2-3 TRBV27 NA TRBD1 TGTGCCACTCATCGCTCGACAGGGTTTTCGGAAGATACGCAGTATTTT CATHRSTGFSEDTQYF
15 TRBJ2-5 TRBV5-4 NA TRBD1 TGTGCCAGCAGCCAGGGACAGGGTTTCATGGAGACCCAGTACTTC CASSQGQGFMETQYF
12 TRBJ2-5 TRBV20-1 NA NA TGCAGTGCTAGTGCCCAGAGAGAGACCCAGTACTTC CSASAQRETQYF
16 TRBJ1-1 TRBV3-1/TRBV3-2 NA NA TGTGCCAGCAGCCACAAAGGGCCCGGGGGGAACACTGAAGCTTTCTTT CASSHKGPGGNTEAFF
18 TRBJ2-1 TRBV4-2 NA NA TGTGCCAGCAGCCACAGTCCTCCCGCGGGCCGAACCTACAATGAGCAGTTCTTC CASSHSPPAGRTYNEQFF
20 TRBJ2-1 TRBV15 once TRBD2 TGTGCCACCAGCAGAGATCGGCGCCCGCTAGCGGGAGGGAGTGAGAATGAGCAGTTCTTC CATSRDRRPLAGGSENEQFF
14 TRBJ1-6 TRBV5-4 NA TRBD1 TGTGCCAGCAGCGCGGGACAGGGGGGGTCACCCCTCCACTTT CASSAGQGGSPLHF
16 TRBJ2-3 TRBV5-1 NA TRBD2 TGCGCCAGCAGCACAAGATCTCGGACTAGAACAGATACGCAGTATTTT CASSTRSRTRTDTQYF
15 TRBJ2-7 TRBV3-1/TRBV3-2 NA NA TGTGCCAGCAGCTCCTCCGGGACTTTCTCCTACGAGCAGTACTTC CASSSSGTFSYEQYF
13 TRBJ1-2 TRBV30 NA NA TGTGCCTGGGGTGGCACCCGGAACTATGGCTACACCTTC CAWGGTRNYGYTF
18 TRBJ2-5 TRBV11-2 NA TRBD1 TGTGCCAGCAGCCTCTCCGGTCTCCGGCAGGGGGCCCAAGAGACCCAGTACTTC CASSLSGLRQGAQETQYF
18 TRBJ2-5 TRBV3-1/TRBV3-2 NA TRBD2 TGTGCCAGCAGCCAAGATCTAGCTAGCGGGGGGACCCAAGAGACCCAGTACTTC CASSQDLASGGTQETQYF
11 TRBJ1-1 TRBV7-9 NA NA TGTGCCAGCAGCTTAGGGGCCCAGAACTTCTTT CASSLGAQNFF
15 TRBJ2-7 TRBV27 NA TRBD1 TGTGCCAGCAGTTTATACCGGGACAGTAAGTACGAGCAGTACTTC CASSLYRDSKYEQYF
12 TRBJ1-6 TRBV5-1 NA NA TGCGCCAGCAGACTCGGAGATTCACCCCTCCACTTT CASRLGDSPLHF
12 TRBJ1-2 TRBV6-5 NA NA TGTGCCACCTCCGGGAGAAACTATGGCTACACCTTC CATSGRNYGYTF
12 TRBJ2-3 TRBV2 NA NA TGTGCCAGCAGGATCGGGGGAGATACGCAGTATTTT CASRIGGDTQYF
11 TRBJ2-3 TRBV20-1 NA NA TGCAGTGCTAGACTAGCCAATACGCAGTATTTT CSARLANTQYF
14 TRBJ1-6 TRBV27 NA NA TGTGCCAGCAGTTTCGGGGTGGAGGGGTCACCCCTCCACTTT CASSFGVEGSPLHF
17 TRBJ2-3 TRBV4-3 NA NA TGCGCCAGCAGCCAAGATGTAGGGGCGCTAACCACAGATACGCAGTATTTT CASSQDVGALTTDTQYF